This TCR beta chain was recorded in a study of T cells expressing NK-cell markers. Study-level background: Repertoire data for TCR beta were derived from sorted T cells (CD3+CD56+NKG2C+, CD3+CD56+NKG2C- and CD3+CD56-NKG2C+).

One entry per CDR3 protein, without DNA, is what TCRdb gives after re-calling the 5' RACE reads. Its table lists roughly 450,000 distinct CDR3 sequences. Concerning this clonotype: The antigen is unknown.

The study's findings and limits: About 1.0-8% of CD8+ T cells in about 6 donors belonged to dominant NKG2C+ clonotypes.

The CDR3 covers 16 residues. In germline, CDR1 is SEHNR, CDR2 FQNEAQ (reference sequence). The sequencing input was blood T cells: a sorted CD56 or NKG2C T cell subset, CD4+ or CD8+ T cells, or bulk PBMC T cells (not recorded which). The sequence derives from a woman in her fifties or sixties in good health. This rearrangement joins TRBV7-9 to TRBJ1-1; TCRdb's D call of TRBD1 is untestable without DNA. CDR3 amino acids: CASSSGRTGLNTEAFF.